The T cell receptor (beta chain) under discussion was sequenced for a study of T cell repertoires in cytomegalovirus infection. TCRdb passed the reads through MiXCR, listing each CDR3 protein once. Among fewer than 350,000 distinct CDR3 sequences listed, 25% to 30% were seen once. This clonotype was detected only a few times. The antigen is undetermined. This CDR3 has 17 amino acids. Deletions cut 3 bases from V and 0 bases from J, with 12 bases between. The germline V gene encodes CDR1 SNHLY and CDR2 FYNNEI. This TCR was recovered from a human donor in good health (CMV status not recorded). Some clones in this sample may be carry-over from other donors' samples. This specimen consisted of cultured PBMCs, obtained from culture after CMV antigen stimulation. The gene calls are TRBV2 and TRBJ2-6; the D gene is possibly TRBD1 (6 bases). The CDR3 is CASSDMTGPSGANVLTF. The DNA for the CDR3 is TGTGCCAGCAGTGACATGACAGGTCCCTCTGGGGCCAACGTCCTGACTTTC.